The clone carrying this T cell receptor beta chain was counted once. The antigen remains unidentified. One end of the junction does not line up with germline, which may come from a read error. This entry belongs to a study of post-analysis software for immune sequencing data. Study-level background: Multiple sclerosis in the patients followed relapsing-remitting, secondary progressive and progressive-relapsing courses. Study-level results: Controls had lower frequencies than patients of about 5 TRBV segments, which included TRBV5-6, TRBV5-1 and TRBV20-1. The study found significantly lower normalized Chao1 diversity in multiple sclerosis patients than in controls. Clustering by F measure revealed strong co-clustering among samples prepared together in one batch.

Germline loops: CDR1 SQVTM, CDR2 ANQGSEA. CDR3 length: 13 amino acids. Included in the TCR beta cDNA libraries were unique molecular identifiers. Researchers reported roughly 0.5 million cDNA molecules coming from approximately 0.95 to 9.8 million T cells. A single record per CDR3 protein comes from TCRdb applying MiXCR to the PCR reads. The profile shows fewer than 600,000 distinct CDR3 sequences, approximately 46% of them singletons. Material for sequencing was blood. The sequence derives from a girl aged 5-17 years with multiple sclerosis. V usage is TRBV29-1 and J usage is TRBJ2-1; D is unresolved. In DNA form, the CDR3 reads TGCAGCGTTGACGGAGCGTCCTACAGTGAGCAGTTCTTC. Translation: CSVDGASYSEQFF.